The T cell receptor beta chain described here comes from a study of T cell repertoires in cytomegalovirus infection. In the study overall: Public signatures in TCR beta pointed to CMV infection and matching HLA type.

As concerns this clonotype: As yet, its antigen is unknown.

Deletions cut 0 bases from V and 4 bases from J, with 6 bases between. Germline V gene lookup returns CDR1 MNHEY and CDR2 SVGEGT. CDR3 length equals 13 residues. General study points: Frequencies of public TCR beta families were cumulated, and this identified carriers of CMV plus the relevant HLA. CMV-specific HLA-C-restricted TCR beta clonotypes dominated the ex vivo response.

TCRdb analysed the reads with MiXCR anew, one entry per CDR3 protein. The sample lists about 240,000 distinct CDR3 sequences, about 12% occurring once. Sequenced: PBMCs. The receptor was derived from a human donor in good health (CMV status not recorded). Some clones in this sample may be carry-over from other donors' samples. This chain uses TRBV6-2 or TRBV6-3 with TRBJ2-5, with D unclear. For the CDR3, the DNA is TGTGCCAGCAGTTACTCGCGCCTAGAGACCCAGTACTTC. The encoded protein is CASSYSRLETQYF.